The 32 T cell receptor beta chains in this list originate from one sample, sequenced in a study of T cells after yellow fever vaccination (dated by TCRdb to the late 2010s). Library prep was done by 5' RACE. Sequencing instrument: Illumina NovaSeq 6000. TCRdb itself trimmed the public reads at Q25 with fastp, ran MiXCR and retained productive beta chains. Rows are unified per CDR3 protein, each entry keeping the most common DNA and genes. The sample table lists some 340,000 distinct CDR3 sequences, around 10% of them with a count of one. Clones ranked in the top ten supply approximately 3.3% of the sample. In light of the paper, this sample's treatment or condition label describes: live attenuated yellow fever vaccine strain. Sequenced material: CD4+ T cells sorted from PBMCs, taken 45 days after the yellow fever booster vaccination. These receptors were collected from a young man who received the YFV17D yellow fever vaccine.

This clonotype has just a few counts. The chain couples TRBV20-1 to TRBJ1-1; TRBD1 is a possible D gene (5 bases). The CDR3 has 13 residues. V dropped 3 bases and J dropped 1 base, with 9 bases sitting between them. CDR1 and CDR2 from the germline V gene are DFQATT and SNEGSKA (reference sequence). The CDR3 region is CSASGHSNTEAFF. CDR3 in DNA: TGCAGTGCTAGTGGACATTCGAACACTGAAGCTTTCTTT.

This clonotype was observed many times. The chain couples TRBV6-6 to TRBJ1-3; the match to TRBD1 covers 7 bases. The CDR3 sequence is 14 residues long. Germline CDR1 is MNHNY and CDR2 is SVGAGI (reference sequence). Germline trimming cut 5 bases from V and 0 bases from J; bases unmatched to any gene: 1. CDR3 region: CASSGTDSGNTIYF. Here the CDR3 DNA reads TGTGCCAGCAGTGGGACAGACTCTGGAAACACCATATATTTT.

A few counts support this clonotype. The chain combines TRBV4-3 with TRBJ2-3, with TRBD1 matching 10 bases. The CDR3 has 16 amino acids. Germline V gene lookup returns CDR1 LGHNA and CDR2 YSLEER. V was clipped by 3 bases and J by 6 bases; unmatched bases: 9. The CDR3 nucleotides read TGCGCCAGCAGCCACGGGACAGGGGTCAGGGATGATACGCAGTATTTT. Translated: CASSHGTGVRDDTQYF.

This clonotype has a count of ten or more. The gene calls are TRBV12-3 or TRBV12-4 and TRBJ1-6; 8 positions match TRBD1. This CDR3 has 14 amino acids. The V and J ends lost 3 bases and 9 bases, in that order; junction bases with no gene match: 4. In DNA, the CDR3 is TGTGCCAGCAGTTTGGACAGGGAGGCTTCACCCCTCCACTTT. Encoded protein: CASSLDREASPLHF.

In this sample, this clonotype turned up a few times. The chain uses TRBV15 and TRBJ2-5, with D maybe TRBD1 (6 bases). The length of the CDR3 is 13 residues. Germline CDR1 is LNHNV and CDR2 is YYDKDF (reference sequence). The germline V and J ends were trimmed by 6 bases and 0 bases, with 8 bases remaining between them. This CDR3 reads CATRNRDQETQYF. For the CDR3, the DNA is TGTGCCACCAGAAACAGGGACCAAGAGACCCAGTACTTC.

This clonotype occurred a few times. This chain uses TRBV7-2 with TRBJ2-1; 9 positions match TRBD2. The germline V gene encodes CDR1 SGHTA and CDR2 FQGNSA. CDR3 length: 14 residues. Trimming cost V 5 bases and J 10 bases; bases outside gene matches: 9. CDR3 in amino acids: CASSHGRGGREQFF. DNA of the CDR3: TGTGCCAGCAGCCATGGGCGGGGGGGCCGAGAGCAGTTCTTC. The entire variable domain, with the rest obtained from reference TRBV7-2 and TRBJ2-1, is as follows: GAGVSQSPSNKVTEKGKDVELRCDPISGHTALYWYRQSLGQGLEFLIYFQGNSAPDKSGLPSDRFSAERTGGSVSTLTIQRTQQEDSAVYLCASSHGRGGREQFFGPGTRLTVL.

The rearrangement joins TRBV6-5 to TRBJ1-1; no firm D call. Looked up from germline, CDR1 is MNHEY and CDR2 is SVGAGI. The length of the CDR3 is 13 residues. V dropped 6 bases and J dropped 7 bases, with 15 bases sitting between them. The CDR3 here is CASRTSDFSEAFF. The CDR3 coding sequence is TGTGCCAGCAGGACCTCAGATTTCAGTGAAGCTTTCTTT.

The chain combines TRBV20-1 with TRBJ1-2; D is unresolved. The CDR3 covers 11 residues. CDR1 and CDR2 from the germline V gene are DFQATT and SNEGSKA (reference sequence). Trimming took off 5 bases at V and 4 bases at J, with 8 bases between the two ends. The CDR3 DNA reads TGCAGTGCTTTCGACACCTATGGCTACACCTTC. It is translated as CSAFDTYGYTF.

This rearrangement joins TRBV4-1 to TRBJ2-3; the match to TRBD1 covers 10 bases. After removal of 4 bases from V and 6 bases from J, the junction contained 13 bases not matched to a gene. This CDR3 region has 17 residues. Germline V gene data show CDR1 as MGHRA and CDR2 as YSYEKL. CDR3: CASSLRFGTGVEDTQYF. The CDR3 nucleotides are TGCGCCAGCAGCCTTCGATTCGGGACAGGGGTCGAGGATACGCAGTATTTT.

The sample holds a few counts of this clonotype. J is TRBJ1-1 and V is TRBV20-1, with no clear D. The CDR3 extends over 14 amino acids. Germline CDR1 reads DFQATT; CDR2 reads SNEGSKA (reference sequence). V gave up 1 base and J gave up 2 bases, with 11 bases separating them. CDR3 DNA sequence: TGCAGTGCTAGAGTTCCGGAACCTAACACTGAAGCTTTCTTT. As protein: CSARVPEPNTEAFF.

This chain uses TRBV18 with TRBJ1-1; D gene ambiguous. CDR3 length equals 16 residues. The V and J ends lost 0 bases and 7 bases respectively, with 18 bases between them. Germline lookup yields CDR1 KGHSH and CDR2 LQKENI. The CDR3 region has the DNA TGTGCCAGCTCACCACCCCTACGCGAGGCGTCTGTTGAAGCTTTCTTT. This translates into CASSPPLREASVEAFF.

As DNA, the CDR3 is TGTGCCAGCAGCTTGGACAGGGTTAAGCAGTTCTTC. Translating gives CASSLDRVKQFF. J is TRBJ2-1 and V is TRBV11-2; 8 bases agree with TRBD1. The CDR3 runs 12 residues. V gave up 3 bases and J gave up 11 bases; unmatched junction bases: 3. From germline, CDR1 is SGHAT and CDR2 FQNNGV. The entire variable domain, with the rest obtained from reference TRBV11-2 and TRBJ2-1, is as follows: EAGVAQSPRYKIIEKRQSVAFWCNPISGHATLYWYQQILGQGPKLLIQFQNNGVVDDSQLPKDRFSAERLKGVDSTLKIQPAKLEDSAVYLCASSLDRVKQFFGPGTRLTVL.

This clonotype was counted a few times. The chain couples TRBV7-2 to TRBJ1-2, with a possible D match to TRBD1 (5 bases). The CDR3 covers 15 residues. Germline CDR1 reads SGHTA; CDR2 reads FQGNSA. With 0 bases removed from V and 0 bases from J, the gap between germline ends came to 8 bases. CDR3 loop: CASSLAPGPNYGYTF. The CDR3 DNA follows: TGTGCCAGCAGCTTAGCCCCAGGGCCTAACTATGGCTACACCTTC.

The chain employs TRBV27 and TRBJ2-2; TRBD1 matches at 11 bases. J gave up 8 bases and V 8 bases, and 10 bases lay outside the gene matches. Per the germline V gene, CDR1 is MNHEY and CDR2 is SMNVEV (reference sequence). CDR3 size: 15 residues. This CDR3 reads CASGRDRGMSGELFF. The CDR3 DNA reads TGTGCCAGCGGCCGGGACAGGGGGATGTCAGGGGAGCTGTTTTTT.

This clonotype was seen ten or more times. V gene TRBV7-9 combines with J gene TRBJ2-4, with D perhaps TRBD2 (6 bases). V was cut by 5 bases and J by 1 base, with 9 bases left in between. Germline CDR1 is SEHNR and CDR2 is FQNEAQ (reference sequence). This CDR3 region has 14 residues. CDR3 coding DNA: TGTGCCAGCAGCCCTCGGGGGGCCAAAAACATTCAGTACTTC. It yields the protein CASSPRGAKNIQYF. Complete variable domain (other parts from reference TRBV7-9 and TRBJ2-4): DTGVSQNPRHKITKRGQNVTFRCDPISEHNRLYWYRQTLGQGPEFLTYFQNEAQLEKSRLLSDRFSAERPKGSFSTLEIQRTEQGDSAMYLCASSPRGAKNIQYFGAGTRLSVL.

This clonotype has ten or more counts. The J gene is TRBJ2-1, the V gene TRBV5-1; D not certain. CDR1 and CDR2 from the germline V gene are SGHRS and YFSETQ. Trimming left V 0 bases short and J 7 bases short, with 8 bases between. CDR3 length equals 13 residues. The CDR3 is CASSLAMVNEQFF. The CDR3 DNA is TGCGCCAGCAGCTTGGCCATGGTTAATGAGCAGTTCTTC.

The J gene is TRBJ2-5, the V gene TRBV5-1; TRBD2 agrees at 9 bases. The V segment lost 7 bases and the J segment 5 bases; nucleotides outside the gene matches: 6. The CDR3 length is 13 residues. CDR1 is SGHRS, CDR2 YFSETQ, per germline. In DNA form, the CDR3 reads TGCGCCAGCGCGGCGGGGGGGCCGGAGACCCAGTACTTC. This codes for CASAAGGPETQYF.

This chain uses TRBV20-1 with TRBJ1-1; D ambiguous. Trimming left V 6 bases short and J 1 base short, with 9 bases between. The CDR3 extends over 12 amino acids. Germline V gene sequence: CDR1 DFQATT, CDR2 SNEGSKA (reference sequence). DNA for the CDR3: TGCAGTGCCACCGGGCGGAACACTGAAGCTTTCTTT. Translated, it gives CSATGRNTEAFF.

This clonotype was recorded a few times. The V and J genes are TRBV12-3 or TRBV12-4 and TRBJ1-1; TRBD1 matches at 9 bases. Trimming at V came to 1 base and at J to 2 bases, leaving 5 bases not matched to a gene. CDR3 length equals 16 residues. The CDR3 DNA is TGTGCCAGCAGTTTAGAGCGGGGACAGGGTAACACTGAAGCTTTCTTT. Translating gives CASSLERGQGNTEAFF.

The sample holds many counts of this clonotype. The chain couples TRBV20-1 to TRBJ2-6; D is undetermined. The V gene lost 3 bases and the J gene lost 1 base, with 7 bases spanning the gap. The CDR3 loop spans 14 amino acids. Germline V CDR1 and CDR2: DFQATT, SNEGSKA (reference sequence). The CDR3 DNA is TGCAGTGCTAGGGCCTTTTCTGGGGCCAACGTCCTGACTTTC. Its translation: CSARAFSGANVLTF.

This clonotype was detected many times. V and J are TRBV5-1 and TRBJ1-1; tentative D call: TRBD1 (5 bases). Deletions cut 0 bases from V and 4 bases from J, with 13 bases between. CDR1 and CDR2 (germline): SGHRS, YFSETQ. The CDR3 loop spans 15 amino acids. The CDR3: CASSLGWGEVTEAFF. CDR3 in DNA: TGCGCCAGCAGCTTGGGGTGGGGCGAGGTCACTGAAGCTTTCTTT.

This clonotype appeared a few times. The chain joins TRBV11-2 to TRBJ1-6; D remains ambiguous. V dropped 4 bases and J dropped 8 bases, with 12 bases sitting between them. The CDR3 loop spans 14 amino acids. Germline loops: CDR1 SGHAT, CDR2 FQNNGV. Written as DNA, the CDR3 is TGTGCCAGCAGCTGGGCAGTTATGGATTCACCCCTCCACTTT. It translates to CASSWAVMDSPLHF.

This chain connects TRBV5-6 to TRBJ2-1; D possibly corresponds to TRBD2 (6 bases). This CDR3 has 13 residues. Germline lookup yields CDR1 SGHDT and CDR2 YYEEEE. V gave up 4 bases and J gave up 9 bases, with 14 bases separating them. The CDR3 loop is CASSPLGGGEQFF. CDR3 bases: TGTGCCAGCAGCCCCTTGGGGGGTGGTGAGCAGTTCTTC.

The V and J genes are TRBV4-3 and TRBJ2-7; a possible D gene is TRBD1 (6 bases). This CDR3 contains 16 residues. The V gene lost 0 bases and the J gene lost 0 bases, with 12 bases spanning the gap. CDR1 is LGHNA, CDR2 YSLEER, per germline. The CDR3 region is CASSQEIGQSSYEQYF. The DNA of the CDR3 is TGCGCCAGCAGCCAAGAAATTGGACAGAGCTCCTACGAGCAGTACTTC.

This clonotype occurred a few times. The chain is built from TRBV6-2 or TRBV6-3 and TRBJ2-7; possible D gene TRBD2, 6 bases. This CDR3 region has 15 residues. Germline lookup yields CDR1 MNHEY and CDR2 SVGEGT. V was pared by 3 bases and J by 3 bases, with 15 bases between. CDR3 loop: CASSYGGLRFYEQYF. The CDR3 DNA sequence: TGTGCCAGCAGTTATGGAGGGCTACGGTTCTACGAGCAGTACTTC.

This clonotype occurred many times. V and J are TRBV4-2 and TRBJ1-1, with no clear D. This CDR3 region has 14 residues. Trimming took off 0 bases at V and 4 bases at J, with 9 bases between the two ends. CDR1 is LGHNA, CDR2 YNFKEQ, per germline. The CDR3 DNA reads TGTGCCAGCAGCCAAGATAGGCATAGCACTGAAGCTTTCTTT. Translated, it gives CASSQDRHSTEAFF.

Only a few counts were recorded for this clonotype. This chain joins TRBV4-2 and TRBJ1-3, with 7 positions matching TRBD1. This CDR3 comprises 16 residues. The germline V gene encodes CDR1 LGHNA and CDR2 YNFKEQ. V dropped 3 bases and J dropped 4; count of bases not matched to a gene: 9. DNA for the CDR3: TGTGCCAGCAGCCAGGCTCGGGGGACAGCGGGAAACACCATATATTTT. Its protein product is CASSQARGTAGNTIYF.

This clonotype was counted at least ten times. The chain has TRBV5-1 and TRBJ2-7, with 8 positions matching TRBD1. V was clipped by 4 bases and J by 2 bases; unmatched bases: 5. CDR1 and CDR2 from the germline V gene are SGHRS and YFSETQ. The CDR3 runs to 14 residues. This chain's CDR3 is CASSPGGHPYEQYF. The DNA of the CDR3 is TGCGCCAGCAGCCCAGGGGGCCATCCCTACGAGCAGTACTTC.

This clonotype has ten or more counts. V gene TRBV6-5 combines with J gene TRBJ1-2; D unresolved. Germline V gene sequence: CDR1 MNHEY, CDR2 SVGAGI. Trimming removed 7 bases at V and 7 bases at J, with 13 bases between. The CDR3 has 12 amino acids. The CDR3 is CASNGVPGGYTF. The DNA for the CDR3 is TGTGCCAGCAACGGGGTTCCCGGTGGCTACACCTTC.

Concerning this clonotype: A much larger clone lies a single base off, so this may be a read error. The chain is built from TRBV10-2 and TRBJ2-1, with 9 positions matching TRBD1. The CDR3 runs to 15 residues. Germline assignment: CDR1 WSHSY and CDR2 SAAADI. CDR3 amino acids: CATRDREDLYNDQFF. The CDR3 bases are TGCGCCACCAGGGACAGGGAAGATTTATACAATGATCAGTTCTTC.

The table lists this clonotype with many counts. The V call is TRBV7-2, the J call TRBJ2-1; TRBD2 aligns across 12 bases. Germline V lookup: CDR1 SGHTA, CDR2 FQGNSA. V shed 3 bases and J 5 bases; nucleotides not matched to a gene: 5. The CDR3 sequence is 16 residues long. CDR3 DNA: TGTGCCAGCAGCTTCCCTAGCGGGGGGGTTAACAATGAGCAGTTCTTC. Translation gives CASSFPSGGVNNEQFF.

The chain recombines TRBV2 with TRBJ1-1; maybe TRBD1 (5 bases). This CDR3 comprises 12 residues. Deletions cut 5 bases from V and 3 bases from J, with 7 bases between. Germline V lookup: CDR1 SNHLY, CDR2 FYNNEI. The CDR3 protein is CASSWGDTEAFF. CDR3 bases: TGTGCCAGCAGTTGGGGCGACACTGAAGCTTTCTTT.